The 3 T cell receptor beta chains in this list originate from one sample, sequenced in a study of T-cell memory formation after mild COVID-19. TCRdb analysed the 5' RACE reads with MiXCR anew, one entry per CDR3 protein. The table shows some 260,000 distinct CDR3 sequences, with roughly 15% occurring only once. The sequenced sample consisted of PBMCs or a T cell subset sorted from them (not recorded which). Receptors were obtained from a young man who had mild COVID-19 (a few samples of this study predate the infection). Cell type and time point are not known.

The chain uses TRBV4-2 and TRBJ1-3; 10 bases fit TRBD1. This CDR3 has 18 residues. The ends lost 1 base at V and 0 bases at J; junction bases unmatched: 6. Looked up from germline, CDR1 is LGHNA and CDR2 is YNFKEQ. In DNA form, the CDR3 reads TGTGCCAGCAGCCAAGGGGACAGGGGTCTCAGCTCTGGAAACACCATATATTTT. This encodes CASSQGDRGLSSGNTIYF.

DNA of the CDR3: TGTGCCAGCAGCGTCCTATCAGGGGTCATGAACACTGAAGCTTTCTTT. It is translated as CASSVLSGVMNTEAFF. The rearrangement joins TRBV9 to TRBJ1-1; D might be TRBD1 (6 bases). This CDR3 region has 16 residues. In germline, CDR1 is SGDLS, CDR2 YYNGEE. V lost 2 bases and J lost 0, with 14 bases in between.

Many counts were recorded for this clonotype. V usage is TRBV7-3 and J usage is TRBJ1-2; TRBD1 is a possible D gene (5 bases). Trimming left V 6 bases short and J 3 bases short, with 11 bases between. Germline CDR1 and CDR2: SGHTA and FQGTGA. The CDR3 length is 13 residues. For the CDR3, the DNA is TGTGCCAGCAGTCCCGGGACCGACTATGGCTACACCTTC. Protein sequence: CASSPGTDYGYTF.